These 16 T cell receptor beta chains were sequenced from one sample in a study of T-cell reconstitution after alpha-beta-depleted transplantation in children. Preparation of the TCRbeta library involved a method that used unique molecular identifiers. TCRdb re-called the PCR reads with MiXCR, one entry per CDR3 protein. The table shows hundreds of thousands of distinct CDR3 sequences, with 8% to 10% occurring only once. Sequenced here: PBMCs from the stem cell graft donor, sampled from the stem cell graft. These receptor sequences come from a human donor who donated a stem cell graft to a child with acute lymphoblastic leukemia.

This clonotype has only a few counts. This chain uses TRBV29-1 with TRBJ1-2, with D hard to call. Deletions cut 4 bases from V and 4 bases from J, with 13 bases between. The CDR3 has 13 amino acids. Germline CDR1 is SQVTM and CDR2 is ANQGSEA. DNA for the CDR3: TGCAGCGTTGTAGACCCGCAAGGCTATGGCTACACCTTC. Translated: CSVVDPQGYGYTF. Based on the CDR3 plus reference TRBV29-1 and TRBJ1-2, the full variable domain is SAVISQKPSRDICQRGTSLTIQCQVDSQVTMMFWYRQQPGQSLTLIATANQGSEATYESGFVIDKFPISRPNLTFSTLTVSNMSPEDSSIYLCSVVDPQGYGYTFGSGTRLTVV.

In this sample, this clonotype turned up a few times. This chain links TRBV6-5 with TRBJ1-2; D unclear. The V gene lost 5 bases and the J gene lost 7 bases, with 20 bases spanning the gap. Per germline, CDR1 MNHEY and CDR2 SVGAGI. This CDR3 is 15 amino acids long. This chain's CDR3 is CASSPQTSPPGGYTF. CDR3 DNA: TGTGCCAGCAGTCCCCAGACATCCCCGCCGGGTGGCTACACCTTC.

In this sample, this clonotype turned up a few times. The V call is TRBV5-1, the J call TRBJ2-1, with 11 bases matching TRBD2. This CDR3 is 17 amino acids long. Germline loops: CDR1 SGHRS, CDR2 YFSETQ. The ends lost 0 bases at V and 2 bases at J; junction bases unmatched: 4. CDR3 coding DNA: TGCGCCAGCAGCTTGGTGGCTAGCGGGGGGACCTACAATGAGCAGTTCTTC. It codes for CASSLVASGGTYNEQFF.

This clonotype has more than one count but fewer than ten. J is TRBJ2-3 and V is TRBV27; TRBD1 might be the D (6 bases). The ends were cut back, 7 bases at V and 7 bases at J, with 18 bases in the middle. The CDR3 loop spans 14 amino acids. The germline V gene encodes CDR1 MNHEY and CDR2 SMNVEV (reference sequence). The CDR3 DNA reads TGTGCCAGCACTGATTGGGGGCCCGGGAATACGCAGTATTTT. As protein: CASTDWGPGNTQYF.

The CDR3: CATSSPGTKAYEQYF. The CDR3 DNA reads TGTGCCACCAGCAGCCCTGGGACGAAAGCTTACGAGCAGTACTTC. V usage is TRBV15 and J usage is TRBJ2-7; D may correspond to TRBD1 or TRBD2 (5 bases each). The CDR3 extends over 15 amino acids. Germline-derived CDR1 and CDR2 are LNHNV and YYDKDF (reference sequence). Trimming cost V 3 bases and J 4 bases, with 16 bases left between them.

Many counts were recorded for this clonotype. The chain joins TRBV5-1 to TRBJ2-3; TRBD2 matches at 8 bases. The germline V gene has CDR1 SGHRS and CDR2 YFSETQ. After removal of 2 bases from V and 2 bases from J, the junction contained 4 bases not matched to a gene. The CDR3 runs 15 residues. CDR3 nucleotides: TGCGCCAGCAGCTTCGATAGCGGGGTCACAGATACGCAGTATTTT. As protein: CASSFDSGVTDTQYF.

CDR3 in amino acids: CASSQSMVAPQETQYF. In DNA form, the CDR3 reads TGTGCCAGCAGCCAATCGATGGTAGCACCCCAAGAGACCCAGTACTTC. The gene calls are TRBV3-1 and TRBJ2-5; no reliable D call. The CDR3 sequence is 16 residues long. Germline CDR1 is LGHDT and CDR2 is YNNKEL (reference sequence). Trimming took 2 bases from V and 1 from J, leaving 14 bases between them.

In its sample, this clonotype was seen a few times. The V call is TRBV29-1, the J call TRBJ2-3; the D gene could be TRBD1 or TRBD2 (5 bases each). The germline V gene has CDR1 SQVTM and CDR2 ANQGSEA. The V end lost 1 base, the J end lost 4 bases, and 21 bases lay between the germline ends. The CDR3 contains 17 residues. CDR3 residues: CSVEGSGQERRPDTQYF. The CDR3 DNA follows: TGCAGCGTTGAAGGCTCGGGGCAGGAAAGGAGGCCAGATACGCAGTATTTT.

With regard to this clonotype: One junction end does not reproduce the germline sequence, and a read error may be involved. The chain joins TRBV14 to TRBJ2-2; D gene unclear. The V gene's germline CDR1 is SGHDN and CDR2 FVKESK. CDR3 length equals 14 residues. CDR3 sequence: CAISPRLVRRELFF. The CDR3, as DNA: TGTGCCATCAGCCCTCGACTGGTCCGCCGGGAGCTGTTTTTT.

This clonotype was seen more than once but under ten times. The chain has TRBV7-9 and TRBJ2-1; tentatively, D is TRBD1 (6 bases). V was shortened by 1 base and J by 5 bases, with 12 bases between the two germline ends. This CDR3 spans 15 amino acids. Germline V gives CDR1 SEHNR, CDR2 FQNEAQ (reference sequence). The CDR3 region is CASSLGGPDDNEQFF. CDR3 DNA sequence: TGTGCCAGCAGCTTAGGGGGGCCAGACGACAATGAGCAGTTCTTC.

This clonotype was counted at least ten times. V usage is TRBV4-3 and J usage is TRBJ1-3; no firm D call. V lost 3 bases and J lost 0, with 12 bases in between. The CDR3 contains 16 residues. Germline V CDR1 and CDR2: LGHNA, YSLEER. In DNA, the CDR3 is TGCGCCAGCAGCCAGAAACCGGACGGCTCTGGAAACACCATATATTTT. Translated, it gives CASSQKPDGSGNTIYF.

This clonotype has a count of ten or more. V gene TRBV6-5 combines with J gene TRBJ2-5; D uncertain. The CDR3 is 14 residues long. The V end lost 1 base, the J end lost 1 base, and 7 bases lay between the germline ends. Germline V gene sequence: CDR1 MNHEY, CDR2 SVGAGI. The CDR3, as DNA: TGTGCCAGCAGTTACTGGGCAGCCCAAGAGACCCAGTACTTC. Translation gives CASSYWAAQETQYF.

This chain connects TRBV12-3 or TRBV12-4 to TRBJ1-6; TRBD1 aligns across 9 bases. The CDR3 totals 15 residues. V shed 3 bases, J shed 8 bases, and the junction held 5 bases outside the gene matches. The CDR3 protein is CASSFGGQGYSPLHF. The DNA of the CDR3 is TGTGCCAGCAGTTTTGGGGGACAGGGTTATTCACCCCTCCACTTT.

The CDR3, as DNA: TGTGCCAGCTCACCGTATAACAGGGAGTCCGTCGGTGGAGGCTACACCTTC. Translating gives CASSPYNRESVGGGYTF. The chain links TRBV18 to TRBJ1-2; D possibly corresponds to TRBD1 (6 bases). CDR1 and CDR2 (germline): KGHSH, LQKENI. V lost 3 bases, J lost 8 bases, and 25 bases lay in between. The CDR3 length is 17 residues.

The rearrangement uses TRBV18 and TRBJ2-1, with D uncertain. The germline V and J ends were trimmed by 5 bases and 8 bases, with 13 bases remaining between them. Per the germline V gene, CDR1 is KGHSH and CDR2 is LQKENI. This CDR3 has 13 amino acids. The CDR3 nucleotides are TGTGCCAGCTCAGTTAAAACCGGCGATGAGCAGTTCTTC. It specifies CASSVKTGDEQFF.

This clonotype showed up many times. The V and J genes are TRBV20-1 and TRBJ2-1; D is unclear. Trimming stripped 6 bases from V and 7 bases from J, with 19 bases between. CDR3 size: 14 residues. Germline V CDR1 and CDR2: DFQATT, SNEGSKA (reference sequence). The CDR3 protein is CSARPGGVRNEQFF. The CDR3 nucleotides read TGCAGTGCCCGGCCAGGCGGTGTTCGGAATGAGCAGTTCTTC.